This TCR beta chain derives from a study of shared T cell receptors in the human thymus. V dropped 1 base and J dropped 5; count of bases not matched to a gene: 7. There are 15 residues in the CDR3. Germline values: CDR1 SGHAT, CDR2 FQNNGV. Sequencing used immunoSEQ multiplex PCR; TCRdb keeps in-frame clones, though not all of them. The top ten clones hold approximately 0.01% of a sample with some 700,000 clones, approximately 83% of them seen once. These records were also assigned to another study, of human thymus T cells. That work states: Donors were healthy Finnish infants having corrective surgery for congenital heart defects. The thymus was resected at corrective cardiac surgery. Thymic and blood repertoires appeared to carry a bias in their V and J gene usage.

The V and J genes are TRBV11-2 and TRBJ2-7; 8 bases line up with TRBD1. This TCR came from a girl in the first two years of life with a congenital heart defect. The sequenced material came from thymocytes. In DNA, the CDR3 is TGTGCCAGCAGCTTAGTTCCAGGGGGCTGCCACGAGCAGTACTTC. Amino acids: CASSLVPGGCHEQYF. The variable domain in full, completed from reference TRBV11-2 and TRBJ2-7, reads EAGVAQSPRYKIIEKRQSVAFWCNPISGHATLYWYQQILGQGPKLLIQFQNNGVVDDSQLPKDRFSAERLKGVDSTLKIQPAKLEDSAVYLCASSLVPGGCHEQYFGPGTRLTVT.